This TCR beta chain was retrieved from a study of T-cell reconstitution after alpha-beta-depleted transplantation in children (dated by TCRdb to about 2016). Concerning the study at large: Using TCR repertoire profiling, the study followed T-cell immune reconstitution in a quantitative way in children after TCRalphabeta/CD19-depleted allogeneic hematopoietic cell transplantation.

The treatment or condition label here, explained by the study, means: allogeneic hematopoietic cell transplantation with graft depleted of TCRalphabeta T cells and CD19 B cells. The transplant recipients were children given TCRalphabeta/CD19-depleted allogeneic hematopoietic cell grafts. Library preparation used PCR. The instrument given in TCRdb is Illumina HiSeq 2500. TCR libraries were prepared with molecular barcoding, using unique molecular identifiers to normalize TCRbeta repertoire quantification. The public reads were reanalyzed by TCRdb: fastp trimming at Q25, MiXCR alignment, in-frame beta chains only. Each CDR3 protein gets just one entry, which takes the most common genes and DNA from the rows behind it. In all, the sample holds a few hundred thousand distinct CDR3 sequences, and roughly a quarter of those were seen once. About 35% of the sample is taken by the ten largest. Reading the germline V gene gives CDR1 SGHRS and CDR2 YFSETQ. The CDR3 goes from the cysteine to the phenylalanine over 15 residues. The entry retains the CDR3 DNA only, 45 bases that are in frame from base 1. Trimmed from V: 1 base; trimmed from J: 4 bases; junction bases lacking a gene match: 7.

What the research found in general, with its limitations: Hyperexpanded clone frequencies declined over subsequent months; after one year, T-cell counts and TCRbeta diversity were mostly attributed to newly produced T cells. In some patients, the high TCRbeta diversity seen at day 60 was put down to recipient T cells and intrathymic progenitors that had survived conditioning. The apparently early alphabetaT-cell count recovery about two months after transplant was reportedly dependent on only several hundred rapidly expanded clones derived from non-depleted graft cells.

As for this clonotype: Its antigen is still unknown. Per-base qualities were not stored, and no clone one base away is much larger.

The sequence was collected from a boy under two years old with Wiskott-Aldrich syndrome, due to receive a stem cell transplant. This specimen was PBMCs, taken before TCRalphabeta/CD19-depleted stem cell transplant. The V and J segments used are TRBV5-1 and TRBJ2-7; TRBD2 lines up with 8 middle nucleotides. The base sequence is TGCGCCAGCAGCTTGCGATTAGCGGGACCTTACGAGCAGTACTTC. This gives the protein CASSLRLAGPYEQYF.